Listed below are T cell receptor beta chains from one sample, sequenced in a study of human T cells and chemical hapten exposure. A single record per CDR3 protein comes from TCRdb applying MiXCR to the RACE reads. The sample holds about 57,000 distinct CDR3 sequences; over 7.5% are singletons and the top ten take approximately 12%. Specimen: whole blood, collected in connection with sensitization to the hapten diphenylcyclopropenone (DPC). The receptors originated from a woman in her 40s with alopecia areata. Some clones in this sample may be carry-over from other donors' samples. Both conserved end residues are part of each CDR3. The D gene is left open where the match is weak. Clone size is stated in some rows and not others, as once, few, many or a class when expanded.

CDR3aa: CASAKMGGGYEQYF
CDR3nt: TGTGCCAGCGCCAAGATGGGGGGCGGGTACGAGCAGTACTTC
abundance: .
d_gene: .
v_gene: TRBV12-3/TRBV12-4
j_gene: TRBJ2-7

CDR3aa: CASSLGGVDYGYTF
CDR3nt: TGTGCCAGCAGCCTAGGGGGGGTTGACTATGGCTACACCTTC
abundance: many
d_gene: .
v_gene: TRBV28
j_gene: TRBJ1-2

CDR3aa: CATSGDRDADTQYF
CDR3nt: TGTGCCACCAGCGGGGACAGGGACGCAGATACGCAGTATTTT
abundance: many
d_gene: TRBD1
v_gene: TRBV24-1
j_gene: TRBJ2-3

CDR3aa: CSVEGPVGQGAPYEQYF
CDR3nt: TGCAGCGTTGAAGGCCCAGTGGGACAGGGGGCCCCCTACGAGCAGTACTTC
abundance: .
d_gene: TRBD1
v_gene: TRBV29-1
j_gene: TRBJ2-7

CDR3aa: CAWTRTGGSYNEQFF
CDR3nt: TGTGCCTGGACCCGGACAGGGGGCTCTTACAATGAGCAGTTCTTC
abundance: .
d_gene: TRBD1
v_gene: TRBV30
j_gene: TRBJ2-1

CDR3aa: CASSLLPGAYEQYF
CDR3nt: TGTGCCAGCAGCTTGTTGCCAGGAGCCTACGAGCAGTACTTC
abundance: .
d_gene: .
v_gene: TRBV5-5
j_gene: TRBJ2-7

CDR3aa: CAWSRRLEGSTEAFF
CDR3nt: TGTGCCTGGAGTCGCCGGTTGGAGGGGAGCACTGAAGCTTTCTTT
abundance: few
d_gene: .
v_gene: TRBV30
j_gene: TRBJ1-1

CDR3aa: CASSPLRGTTQETQYF
CDR3nt: TGTGCCAGCAGCCCACTCCGAGGGACTACCCAAGAGACCCAGTACTTC
abundance: many
d_gene: TRBD2
v_gene: TRBV7-8
j_gene: TRBJ2-5

CDR3aa: CAWSTPGGRGWAGELFF
CDR3nt: TGTGCCTGGAGTACGCCCGGGGGGCGCGGGTGGGCCGGGGAGCTGTTTTTT
abundance: .
d_gene: .
v_gene: TRBV30
j_gene: TRBJ2-2

CDR3aa: CASSLALSGSTDTQYF
CDR3nt: TGTGCCAGCAGCTTAGCGCTCAGCGGGAGCACAGATACGCAGTATTTT
abundance: .
d_gene: .
v_gene: TRBV7-9
j_gene: TRBJ2-3

CDR3aa: CASTPTGYSGNTIYF
CDR3nt: TGTGCCAGCACGCCGACAGGGTACTCTGGAAACACCATATATTTT
abundance: many
d_gene: TRBD1
v_gene: TRBV7-9
j_gene: TRBJ1-3

CDR3aa: CASSDELSSYNEQFF
CDR3nt: TGTGCCAGCAGTGACGAGTTAAGCTCCTACAATGAGCAGTTCTTC
abundance: many
d_gene: .
v_gene: TRBV2
j_gene: TRBJ2-1

CDR3aa: CSARLTGRETQYF
CDR3nt: TGCAGTGCTAGACTGACAGGGAGAGAGACCCAGTACTTC
abundance: few
d_gene: TRBD1
v_gene: TRBV20-1
j_gene: TRBJ2-5

CDR3aa: CASCPFGPGELFF
CDR3nt: TGTGCCAGCTGTCCCTTTGGGCCCGGGGAGCTGTTTTTT
abundance: many
d_gene: .
v_gene: TRBV12-3/TRBV12-4
j_gene: TRBJ2-2